Each of the 30 T cell receptor beta chains below was sequenced from the same sample in a study of blood T cell repertoires in COVID-19. The data were produced by immunoSEQ multiplex PCR, yet TCRdb's version contains in-frame clones alone and is incomplete. This table has about 68,000 clones, roughly 85% appearing once. Sequences were obtained from peripheral blood. The receptors were gathered from a man aged 50-59 years with acute or convalescent COVID-19.

This chain links TRBV6-5 with TRBJ2-7, with D perhaps TRBD2 (5 bases). The germline V gene encodes CDR1 MNHEY and CDR2 SVGAGI. The CDR3 totals 13 residues. The V and J ends lost 5 bases and 3 bases respectively, with 11 bases between them. In DNA, the CDR3 is TGTGCCAGCAGTAGGAACGGGGACTACGAGCAGTACGTC. As protein: CASSRNGDYEQYV.

J is TRBJ1-2 and V is TRBV21-1; TRBD1, as called in the table, went unchecked against the DNA. TRBV21-1 is termed a pseudogene. There are 14 residues in the CDR3. The CDR3: CASSKEMAVSGYTF. The CDR3 DNA follows: TGTGCCAGCAGCAAAGAGATGGCAGTCAGTGGCTACACCTTC.

The V call is TRBV3-1 (or the pseudogene TRBV3-2), the J call TRBJ2-7; D perhaps matches TRBD1 (6 bases). Trimming left V 1 base short and J 0 bases short, with 7 bases between. CDR1 is LGHDT and CDR2 is YNNKEL in the germline V gene (reference sequence). CDR3 size: 14 residues. CDR3 sequence (DNA): TGTGCCAGCAGCCAAGCACAGGGCTCCTACGAGCAGTACTTC. It yields the protein CASSQAQGSYEQYF.

This rearrangement joins TRBV3-1 (or the pseudogene TRBV3-2) to TRBJ2-3; 7 bases match TRBD2. The CDR3 totals 13 residues. Germline V gives CDR1 LGHDT, CDR2 YNNKEL (reference sequence). Unmatched junction bases numbered 2, after V lost 4 bases and J lost 4 bases. CDR3 in DNA: TGTGCCAGCAGCCTCGGACTAGCAGATACGCAGTATTTT. Amino acid sequence: CASSLGLADTQYF.

This chain joins TRBV11-2 and TRBJ2-7, with D possibly being TRBD1 (5 bases). Deletions cut 1 base from V and 0 bases from J, with 10 bases between. Germline lookup yields CDR1 SGHAT and CDR2 FQNNGV. The CDR3 length is 15 residues. CDR3 region: CASSLVAGSSYEQYV. Here the CDR3 DNA reads TGTGCCAGCAGCTTAGTAGCAGGGTCCTCCTACGAGCAGTACGTC.

This clone was detected a few times. The CDR3 here is CASSPSGGAWQYF. DNA for the CDR3: TGTGCCAGCAGCCCTAGCGGGGGGGCCTGGCAGTACTTC. The V call is TRBV7-2, the J call TRBJ2-7; TRBD2 agrees at 12 bases. V dropped 5 bases and J dropped 9; count of bases not matched to a gene: 5. There are 13 residues in the CDR3. Germline V gene lookup returns CDR1 SGHTA and CDR2 FQGNSA.

This sequence joins TRBV29-1 and TRBJ2-5; 11 nucleotides match TRBD2. The junction had 5 bases not matched to a gene; V was cut back by 7 bases and J by 1 base. The germline gives CDR1 SQVTM, CDR2 ANQGSEA. The CDR3 consists of 14 residues. CDR3 in DNA: TGCAGCGCTCTAGCGGGGGGTCTCCAAGAGACCCAGTACTTC. Translating gives CSALAGGLQETQYF.

This chain links TRBV19 with TRBJ2-1, with D perhaps TRBD2 (6 bases). Germline CDR1 is LNHDA and CDR2 is SQIVND (reference sequence). Trimming stripped 4 bases from V and 6 bases from J, with 16 bases between. The CDR3 spans 15 residues. CDR3 bases: TGTGCCAGTAGTACCCCCGGAGGGGCCGCCAATGAGCAGTTCTTC. It is translated as CASSTPGGAANEQFF.

The chain employs TRBV6-2 or TRBV6-3 and TRBJ1-1; the D gene is possibly TRBD1 (6 bases). CDR1 and CDR2 (germline): MNHEY, SVGEGT. V dropped 0 bases and J dropped 5 bases, with 10 bases sitting between them. The CDR3 totals 14 residues. The CDR3 sequence: CASSYSGGGTEAFF. The CDR3 nucleotides read TGTGCCAGCAGTTACTCGGGAGGGGGGACTGAAGCTTTCTTT.

The V gene is TRBV2, the J gene TRBJ1-1; 8 positions match TRBD1. The germline gives CDR1 SNHLY, CDR2 FYNNEI. V was pared by 6 bases and J by 10 bases, with 10 bases of the junction left unmatched. The CDR3 is 13 amino acids. CDR3 in amino acids: CASSDRGVGGAFF. In DNA form, the CDR3 reads TGTGCCAGCAGCGACAGGGGAGTTGGTGGAGCTTTCTTT.

The chain employs TRBV3-1 (or the pseudogene TRBV3-2) and TRBJ2-2; 7 bases are a match to TRBD1. The CDR3 runs 17 residues. CDR1 is LGHDT and CDR2 is YNNKEL in the germline V gene (reference sequence). Trimming took 1 base from V and 2 from J; bases not matched to a gene: 7. The CDR3 bases are TGTGCCAGCAGCCAAGTTGGGAGACAGGGAAACACCGGGGAGCTGTTTTTT. Translation: CASSQVGRQGNTGELFF.

V gene TRBV11-2 combines with J gene TRBJ2-5; unclear D gene. V lost 2 bases and J 3 bases, leaving 7 bases between the germline ends. Germline V gene lookup returns CDR1 SGHAT and CDR2 FQNNGV. The CDR3 length is 13 residues. The CDR3 DNA sequence: TGTGCCAGCAGCTTAAGACTTAAAGAGACCCAGTACTTC. This gives the protein CASSLRLKETQYF.

The V and J genes are TRBV10-2 and TRBJ2-5; 11 bases fit TRBD2. CDR1 is WSHSY and CDR2 is SAAADI in the germline V gene. There are 16 residues in the CDR3. The trim removed 8 bases at V and 5 bases at J, leaving 13 bases unmatched. The CDR3 nucleotides read TGCGCCAGCCGGCCGGGGGCTAGCGGGGGGTCTGAGACCCAGTACTTC. The encoded protein is CASRPGASGGSETQYF.

The gene calls are TRBV5-1 and TRBJ1-2; TRBD1 agrees at 8 bases. The CDR3 is made up of 15 amino acids. In germline, CDR1 is SGHRS, CDR2 YFSETQ. The trim removed 4 bases at V and 6 bases at J, leaving 11 bases unmatched. CDR3 residues: CASSPTVQGADGYTF. The CDR3 nucleotides read TGCGCCAGCAGCCCCACGGTCCAGGGGGCGGATGGCTACACCTTC.

This chain connects TRBV29-1 to TRBJ2-1; the match to TRBD1 covers 8 bases. The ends lost 2 bases at V and 10 bases at J; junction bases unmatched: 13. CDR3 length equals 15 residues. The V gene's germline CDR1 is SQVTM and CDR2 ANQGSEA. In DNA form, the CDR3 reads TGCAGCGTTGAAAGGGTCGGGACAGGCTTTAGGGAGCAGTTCTTC. Translated, it gives CSVERVGTGFREQFF.

The gene calls are TRBV18 and TRBJ1-2; 10 nucleotides agree with TRBD1. The germline V gene has CDR1 KGHSH and CDR2 LQKENI. The CDR3 has 15 amino acids. V shed 5 bases and J 3 bases; nucleotides not matched to a gene: 6. For the CDR3, the DNA is TGTGCCAGCTCAGCCCGGGACAGGGGATACTATGGCTACACCTTC. Protein product: CASSARDRGYYGYTF.

The CDR3 region is CASSLGGVGFDEQFF. DNA of the CDR3: TGTGCCAGCAGCTTAGGAGGTGTTGGTTTTGATGAGCAGTTCTTC. The V call is TRBV7-8, the J call TRBJ2-1, with no clear D. The germline V gene encodes CDR1 SGHVS and CDR2 FQNEAQ. Trimming took off 1 base at V and 8 bases at J, with 15 bases between the two ends. The CDR3 has 15 amino acids.

The chain carries TRBV19 and TRBJ2-7; the match to TRBD1 covers 10 bases. CDR1 LNHDA and CDR2 SQIVND come from the germline V gene (reference sequence). Trimming at V came to 4 bases and at J to 3 bases, leaving 3 bases not matched to a gene. CDR3 size: 14 residues. DNA of the CDR3: TGTGCCAGTAGTAGACAGGGGGCGGTCTACGAGCAGTACTTC. Its protein is CASSRQGAVYEQYF.

The rearrangement uses TRBV10-2 and TRBJ2-7; 9 bases align to TRBD1. Germline V gives CDR1 WSHSY, CDR2 SAAADI. The CDR3 spans 16 residues. Trimming took 3 bases from V and 6 from J; bases not matched to a gene: 12. This CDR3 reads CASSELDRGGTPEQYV. The DNA of the CDR3 is TGCGCCAGCAGTGAATTGGACAGGGGTGGTACCCCCGAGCAGTACGTC.

J is TRBJ1-2 and V is TRBV18; D might be TRBD1 (5 bases). This CDR3 is built from 15 residues. From germline, CDR1 is KGHSH and CDR2 LQKENI. The V end lost 0 bases, the J end lost 8 bases, and 16 bases lay between the germline ends. CDR3 DNA: TGTGCCAGCTCACCACCGGGGGGAGTTTTGGACGGCTACACCTTC. Its protein is CASSPPGGVLDGYTF.

The CDR3 DNA reads as TGTGCCAGCAGTCCGGGACACACGAACACCGGGGAGCTGTTTTTT. It encodes CASSPGHTNTGELFF. The V call is TRBV2, the J call TRBJ2-2, with a tentative D call TRBD1 (6 bases). V lost 5 bases and J lost 0, with 10 bases in between. Germline V gene data show CDR1 as SNHLY and CDR2 as FYNNEI. The CDR3 length is 15 residues.

The rearrangement links TRBV4-1 to TRBJ2-5, with 7 bases identical to TRBD1. V lost 5 bases, J lost 3 bases, and 3 bases stayed unmatched. Germline-derived CDR1 and CDR2 are MGHRA and YSYEKL. CDR3 length: 13 residues. CDR3 sequence: CASSKGAEETQYF. In DNA, the CDR3 is TGCGCCAGCAGCAAGGGGGCGGAAGAGACCCAGTACTTC.

The table lists this clone with a few counts. This sequence joins TRBV11-2 and TRBJ1-1; D is ambiguous. Trimming removed 1 base from V and 8 bases from J, with 8 bases in between. CDR3 length: 12 residues. CDR1 and CDR2 (germline): SGHAT, FQNNGV. Written as DNA, the CDR3 is TGTGCCAGCAGCTTAGTGTCAGTGGAAGCTTTCTTT. This codes for CASSLVSVEAFF. The full variable domain, rest sourced from reference TRBV11-2 and TRBJ1-1, is EAGVAQSPRYKIIEKRQSVAFWCNPISGHATLYWYQQILGQGPKLLIQFQNNGVVDDSQLPKDRFSAERLKGVDSTLKIQPAKLEDSAVYLCASSLVSVEAFFGQGTRLTVV.

This chain links TRBV3-1 (or the pseudogene TRBV3-2) with TRBJ1-2; tentatively, D is TRBD1 (5 bases). The CDR3 extends over 13 amino acids. Germline-derived CDR1 and CDR2 are LGHDT and YNNKEL (reference sequence). V was trimmed by 2 bases and J by 13 bases, leaving 17 bases between them. DNA of the CDR3: TGTGCCAGCAGCCAACGTAGACAGCCCCCCATCACCTTC. This encodes CASSQRRQPPITF.

The chain joins TRBV6-5 to TRBJ1-6; D not resolved. CDR1 and CDR2 from the germline V gene are MNHEY and SVGAGI. CDR3 size: 14 residues. Trimming took off 6 bases at V and 0 bases at J, with 6 bases between the two ends. The CDR3 nucleotides read TGTGCCAGCAGAGGGAGCTCCTATAATTCACCCCTCCACTTT. Translating it yields CASRGSSYNSPLHF.

J is TRBJ1-1 and V is TRBV5-1, with 11 bases identical to TRBD1. Germline lookup yields CDR1 SGHRS and CDR2 YFSETQ. The CDR3 spans 16 residues. Trimming cost V 2 bases and J 4 bases; bases outside gene matches: 7. DNA for the CDR3: TGCGCCAGCAGCTTCTCGGGACAGGGGGAGAGCACTGAAGCTTTCTTT. Residues: CASSFSGQGESTEAFF.

This clone showed up just once. The chain carries TRBV4-1 and TRBJ1-2, with 8 bases lining up with TRBD1. The CDR3 has 16 amino acids. The V segment lost 0 bases and the J segment 7 bases; nucleotides outside the gene matches: 10. Germline assignment: CDR1 MGHRA and CDR2 YSYEKL. In DNA form, the CDR3 reads TGCGCCAGCAGCCAAGATTTGACCAAGGACAGGGCTGGCTACACCTTC. Translation gives CASSQDLTKDRAGYTF.

CDR3 in DNA: TGCGCCAGCAGGGGGACAGGGCAAGAGACCCAGTACTTC. It specifies CASRGTGQETQYF. V and J are TRBV5-1 and TRBJ2-5, with 9 nucleotides matching TRBD1. This CDR3 comprises 13 residues. Germline CDR1 reads SGHRS; CDR2 reads YFSETQ. Trimming removed 5 bases from V and 2 bases from J; junction bases left unmatched: 1.

The rearrangement uses TRBV21-1 and TRBJ2-3; the D call TRBD2 from the table was never checked on the DNA. TRBV21-1 is flagged as a pseudogene. The CDR3 has 15 amino acids. The CDR3 nucleotides are TGTGCCAGCACCCAAAGTGGGACTAGGCAAGATACGCAGTATTTT. Translating gives CASTQSGTRQDTQYF.

The chain has TRBV29-1 and TRBJ1-2; D gene unclear. CDR1 and CDR2 (germline): SQVTM, ANQGSEA. Trimming removed 6 bases from V and 1 base from J, with 18 bases in between. This CDR3 contains 15 residues. CDR3 sequence reads: CSVEEEQRVNYGYTF. The DNA of the CDR3 is TGCAGCGTGGAGGAGGAACAGAGAGTTAACTATGGCTACACCTTC.